This T cell receptor beta chain comes out of a study of human T cells and chemical hapten exposure. Whole-study context: Patients, mostly women, had alopecia areata, alopecia totalis or alopecia universalis.

This clonotype was recorded many times. What it recognizes is unknown. The library gave individual cDNA molecules unique molecular identifiers. TCRdb passed the RACE reads through MiXCR, listing each CDR3 protein once. Of around 80,000 distinct CDR3 sequences in the sample, about 6.3% were seen once. Time point in this sample: patch test 2, 6 weeks after DPC sensitization. Described treatment: therapeutic diphenylcyclopropenone sensitization with weekly scalp DPC. Germline CDR1 and CDR2: ENHRY and SYGVKD. Germline trimming cut 7 bases from V and 0 bases from J; bases unmatched to any gene: 7. CDR3 length: 15 amino acids. Notes on the study in general: Patch test score rose with PT1 expanded TCRs, significant at 8, 16, 32, not 4. The formation of large CDR3 similarity clusters by expanded TCRs significantly exceeded that of controls.

V and J are TRBV10-3 and TRBJ2-3; 7 bases match TRBD1. Sequencing was performed on whole blood, taken in connection with sensitization to the hapten diphenylcyclopropenone (DPC). This receptor was obtained from a woman aged 30 to 39 with alopecia areata. Some clones in this sample may be carry-over from other donors' samples. The CDR3, as DNA: TGTGCCATCAAAGCGACAGGGCCTAGCACAGATACGCAGTATTTT. Translation: CAIKATGPSTDTQYF.